The clone carrying this T cell receptor (beta chain) came up many times. Its antigen remains unknown. The source of the sample is a study of regulatory T cells in long-lasting Graves disease. For the study at large: Freshly diagnosed Graves' patients had used antithyroid drugs for under 3 months.

In building TCR beta libraries, iRepertoire HTBI primers were used together with Arm-PCR of CDR3 regions. MiXCR, run by TCRdb on the multiplex PCR reads, gives a single entry per CDR3 protein. The profile shows about 460,000 distinct CDR3 sequences, 14% of them singletons. Germline loops: CDR1 MDHEN, CDR2 SYDVKM. V trimming: 6 bases; J trimming: 9 bases; junction bases outside the gene matches: 10. The CDR3 is 14 residues long. Study-level findings and limits: The persistent group shared around 2,600 public clonotypes, more than the approximately 890 shared by new patients.

The time point is: newly diagnosed GD, antithyroid drugs for less than 3 months. After RNA was extracted from PBMCs, the TCR library was made from it. These records were also assigned to another study, of T cells in Graves' hyperthyroidism and ophthalmopathy. This second study notes: Patients with uncontrolled infections, other autoimmune diseases, pregnancy or lactation were excluded. Most thyroid clonotypes expanded above 0.001 were also detected in blood.

The specimen was peripheral blood mononuclear cells (PBMCs), collected at new diagnosis, from a patient treated with antithyroid drugs. The chain employs TRBV28 and TRBJ2-5; 10 positions agree with TRBD2. This clonotype was sampled from a woman aged 50 to 65 with Graves disease. CDR3 residues: CASSRALAGVPQYF. The CDR3 DNA is TGTGCCAGCAGCCGTGCTCTAGCGGGAGTCCCCCAGTACTTC.